The rows below give T cell receptor beta chains drawn from one sample of a study of cytomegalovirus exposure and HLA in healthy donors. Using immunoSEQ multiplex PCR, the repertoire was profiled, and TCRdb retains in-frame clones only, with some absent. Listed are around 120,000 clones; around 3.9% falls within the top ten. Sequenced input: PBMCs. These TCRs come from a man in his late teens or twenties in good health and CMV-seronegative. CDR3s include the opening cysteine and the closing phenylalanine or tryptophan. The D gene is left open where the match is weak.

TRBJ2-3,TRBV28,-,16,CASSLEAGINTDTQYF,TGTGCCAGCAGTTTGGAGGCGGGGATAAACACAGATACGCAGTATTTT
TRBJ2-3,TRBV19,TRBD2,14,CASRSVGGVVAQYF,TGTGCCAGTAGGTCCGTGGGGGGGGTTGTGGCGCAGTATTTT
TRBJ1-5,TRBV19,-,16,CASRPPVGGGNQPQHF,TGTGCCAGTAGACCCCCAGTGGGAGGAGGAAATCAGCCCCAGCATTTT
TRBJ1-3,TRBV19,-,16,CASSIDPVGPGNTIYF,TGTGCCAGTAGTATAGATCCCGTGGGCCCTGGAAACACCATATATTTT
TRBJ1-4,TRBV2,-,14,CASSARKRHEKLFF,TGTGCCAGCAGTGCGCGTAAGCGTCACGAAAAACTGTTTTTT
TRBJ2-1,TRBV7-2,-,16,CASSLGLPTTSGEQFF,TGTGCCAGCAGCTTAGGGCTACCTACCACCTCAGGTGAGCAGTTCTTC
TRBJ2-7,TRBV7-8,-,14,CASSPRGATYEQYF,TGTGCCAGCAGCCCTCGGGGGGCCACCTACGAGCAGTACTTC
TRBJ2-4,TRBV28,TRBD2,15,CASSPPGGTKNIQYF,TGTGCCAGCAGTCCCCCGGGGGGAACCAAAAACATTCAGTACTTC
TRBJ1-6,TRBV2,-,13,CASTRGQNSPLHF,TGTGCCAGCACCCGTGGACAGAATTCACCCCTCCACTTT
TRBJ2-1,TRBV7-2,TRBD2,15,CASSLSGARYNEQFF,TGTGCCAGCAGCCTCAGCGGGGCCCGTTACAATGAGCAGTTCTTC
TRBJ1-2,TRBV6-1,-,14,CASSPLGWDYGYTF,TGTGCCAGCTCCCCCCTCGGGTGGGACTATGGCTACACCTTC
TRBJ2-7,TRBV6-1,TRBD2,15,CASSLGAGVSYEQYF,TGTGCCAGCAGCCTAGGAGCGGGAGTTTCCTACGAGCAGTACTTC
TRBJ1-1,TRBV6-1,-,11,CASRFDRIGFF,TGTGCCAGCAGATTCGACAGGATTGGTTTCTTT
TRBJ2-1,TRBV5-1,-,13,CASSLDRDNEQFF,TGCGCCAGCAGCTTGGACAGAGACAATGAGCAGTTCTTC
TRBJ1-1,TRBV6-1,-,15,CASSVDSRMNTEAFF,TGTGCCAGCAGTGTAGATAGCCGCATGAACACTGAAGCTTTCTTT
TRBJ1-5,TRBV28,TRBD1,16,CASTGAESPSNQPQHF,TGTGCCAGTACAGGGGCCGAAAGCCCAAGCAATCAGCCCCAGCATTTT
TRBJ1-5,TRBV7-2,-,13,CASSLEENQPQHF,TGTGCCAGCAGCTTAGAAGAGAATCAGCCCCAGCATTTT
TRBJ2-7,TRBV28,-,14,CASTPKGFGNEQYF,TGTGCCAGCACCCCTAAGGGTTTCGGGAACGAGCAGTACTTC